This T cell receptor beta chain was documented in a study of blood T cell repertoires in COVID-19. Study context: T cells, B-cell-depleted T cells, or PBMCs supplied cDNA or gDNA.

In the original workflow: Scientists estimated how many nucleated cells there were by amplifying reference gene primers. The data were produced by immunoSEQ multiplex PCR, yet TCRdb's version contains in-frame clones alone and is incomplete. Clone size and the V and J calls come from that table; the DNA yielded D and trimming. The top ten clones hold about 2% of a sample with approximately 300,000 clones, 85% of them seen once. Participants were aged roughly 18 to 90 years from 24 US areas. Germline V gives CDR1 SGHVS, CDR2 FQNEAQ. Trimming removed 0 bases from V and 3 bases from J, with 5 bases in between. The CDR3 totals 13 residues.

This TCR was sampled from a woman under 40 who had been exposed to COVID-19. This chain links TRBV7-8 with TRBJ1-1; maybe TRBD1 (5 bases). Sequencing was carried out using PBMCs or T cells enriched from blood (not recorded which). The CDR3 nucleotides are TGTGCCAGCAGCTTAGCAGGGGACACTGAAGCTTTCTTT. Its translation is CASSLAGDTEAFF. Combining the CDR3 with reference TRBV7-8 and TRBJ1-1 gives the whole variable domain GAGVSQSPRYKVAKRGQDVALRCDPISGHVSLFWYQQALGQGPEFLTYFQNEAQLDKSGLPSDRFFAERPEGSVSTLKIQRTQQEDSAVYLCASSLAGDTEAFFGQGTRLTVV.